Below, 5 T cell receptor beta chains from the same sample are listed, as sequenced in a study of graft-versus-host responses after intestinal transplantation. No cognate antigen is known for these TCRs. Assay: immunoSEQ multiplex PCR; the TCRdb copy retains only in-frame clones and omits some. Of over 85,000 clones in the sample, around 93% were seen once. This material consisted of unstimulated CD8+ T cells sorted from spleen or lymph node cells, taken before intestinal transplant. These receptors were collected from a human donor who received an intestinal transplant.

The chain couples TRBV30 to TRBJ2-1; D unresolved. Germline lookup yields CDR1 GTSNPN and CDR2 SVGIG (reference sequence). There are 14 residues in the CDR3. Trimming removed 3 bases from V and 6 bases from J, with 15 bases in between. CDR3 protein: CAWRLRVNSNEQFF. Written as DNA, the CDR3 is TGTGCCTGGAGATTGCGTGTAAATTCCAATGAGCAGTTCTTC.

The chain links TRBV29-1 to TRBJ1-1, with D maybe TRBD1 (6 bases). V was pared by 3 bases and J by 0 bases, with 8 bases between. This CDR3 contains 13 residues. Looked up from germline, CDR1 is SQVTM and CDR2 is ANQGSEA. CDR3 in amino acids: CSVDTGMNTEAFF. CDR3 in DNA: TGCAGCGTTGATACAGGGATGAACACTGAAGCTTTCTTT.

This chain links TRBV28 with TRBJ2-7; 10 bases agree with TRBD2. Trimming cost V 6 bases and J 2 bases; bases outside gene matches: 4. The CDR3 totals 14 residues. In germline, CDR1 is MDHEN, CDR2 SYDVKM. CDR3 protein: CASRRLAGTYEQYF. In DNA, the CDR3 is TGTGCCAGCAGGAGACTAGCGGGTACCTACGAGCAGTACTTC.

The V gene is TRBV4-1, the J gene TRBJ2-1; 8 bases are shared with TRBD2. The CDR3 extends over 16 amino acids. Trimming took 0 bases from V and 9 from J; bases not matched to a gene: 10. Germline V gene sequence: CDR1 MGHRA, CDR2 YSYEKL. This CDR3 reads CASSQDGGGRTGEQFF. DNA of the CDR3: TGCGCCAGCAGCCAAGACGGTGGCGGGAGGACTGGTGAGCAGTTCTTC.

This rearrangement joins TRBV30 to TRBJ2-7; D not resolved. Germline V gene data show CDR1 as GTSNPN and CDR2 as SVGIG (reference sequence). The CDR3 covers 12 residues. V lost 1 base, J lost 6 bases, and 10 bases lay in between. The CDR3 DNA is TGTGCCTGGAGTGGGCCAGGTAGCGAGCAGTACTTC. It codes for CAWSGPGSEQYF. The whole variable domain, remainder taken from reference TRBV30 and TRBJ2-7, is SQTIHQWPATLVQPVGSPLSLECTVEGTSNPNLYWYRQAAGRGLQLLFYSVGIGQISSEVPQNLSASRPQDRQFILSSKKLLLSDSGFYLCAWSGPGSEQYFGPGTRLTVT.